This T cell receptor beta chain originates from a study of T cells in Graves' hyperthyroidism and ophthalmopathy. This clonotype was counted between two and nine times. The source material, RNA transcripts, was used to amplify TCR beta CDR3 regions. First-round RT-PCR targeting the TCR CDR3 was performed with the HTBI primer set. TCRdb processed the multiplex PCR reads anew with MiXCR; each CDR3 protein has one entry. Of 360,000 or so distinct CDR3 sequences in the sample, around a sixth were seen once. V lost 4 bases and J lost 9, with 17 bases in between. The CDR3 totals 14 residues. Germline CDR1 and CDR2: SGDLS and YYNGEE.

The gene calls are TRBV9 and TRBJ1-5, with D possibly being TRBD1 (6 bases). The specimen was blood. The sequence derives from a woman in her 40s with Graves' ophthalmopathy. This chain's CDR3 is CASSPGGGKMPQHF. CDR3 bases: TGTGCCAGCAGCCCGGGAGGGGGGAAGATGCCCCAGCATTTT.